This TCR beta chain is drawn from a study of beta chain features in type 1 diabetes. Overall study findings and caveats: VDJ junctions sequenced from type 1 diabetes patients showed fewer insertions and more deletions. Any HLA type influence on TCRB rearrangement was left unresolved here. Type 1 diabetes patients showed a moderate but significant shortening of TCRB CDR3s in all four CD4+ subsets.

The table lists this clone with a count of one. Its specificity is not known. The investigators reverse transcribed all of the isolated RNA, so they sequenced expressed TCRB transcripts. Using immunoSEQ multiplex PCR, the repertoire was profiled, and TCRdb retains in-frame clones only, with some absent. The sample lists about 340,000 clones; about a tenth were seen once. CD4+ cells of the naive, central memory, regulatory and stem cell-like memory types were sorted via CD45RO/CCR7/CD25/CD127/CD95/CD27. Between the trimmed V and J ends, which lost 4 bases and 4 bases, there was a span of 13 bases. The CDR3 is made up of 14 amino acids. CDR1 is SGHVS, CDR2 FNYEAQ, per germline.

The chain links TRBV7-6 to TRBJ2-5, with D hard to call. This TCR was recovered from a man younger than 45 with type 1 diabetes. Material: central memory CD4+ T cells from blood. For the CDR3, the DNA is TGTGCCAGCAGCTCCTCGGCAGCGTCAGAGACCCAGTACTTC. Translation gives CASSSSAASETQYF.